This is a list of T cell receptor beta chains from one sample in a study of T cells in Graves' hyperthyroidism and ophthalmopathy. From the multiplex PCR reads, TCRdb called clonotypes with MiXCR, one entry per CDR3 protein. The sample yields about 320,000 distinct CDR3 sequences, approximately 16% seen once. The sample comprised blood. The receptors were sampled from a man aged 30 to 39 with Graves' hyperthyroidism. CDR3s include the opening cysteine and the closing phenylalanine or tryptophan. A D gene is named only where the DNA matches it firmly. Only some rows state a clone size, as once, few, many or a class for expanded clones.

CDR3 DNA	CDR3 protein	D gene	clone size	V gene	J gene
TGTGCCAGCAGTTACTATGCGGACCCCGCGCCACAAGATACGCAGTATTTT	CASSYYADPAPQDTQYF	.	many	TRBV6-5	TRBJ2-3
TGTGCCAGCAGTGAAGTCGTAACCTACGAGCAGTACTTC	CASSEVVTYEQYF	.	many	TRBV2	TRBJ2-7
TGTGCCAGCAGTTTTGGGGGAGTCGCTAAAGCTTTCTTT	CASSFGGVAKAFF	.	many	TRBV28	TRBJ1-1
TGTGCCAGTAGGGCCACCGGGACTAGCGGGAGGGCGTCCTACGAGCAGTACTTC	CASRATGTSGRASYEQYF	TRBD2	.	TRBV19	TRBJ2-7
TGCGCCAGCAGCCCCAATCTCTCACCTAATCGCGAGCAGTACTTC	CASSPNLSPNREQYF	.	.	TRBV5-1	TRBJ2-7
TGTGCCAGCAGTGGAGGGGGCGGCTACACTGAAGCTTTCTTT	CASSGGGGYTEAFF	TRBD1	many	TRBV25-1	TRBJ1-1
TGTGCCATCAGTGGCGGGGGACAGGGTCGAGAGACCCAGTACTTC	CAISGGGQGRETQYF	TRBD1	.	TRBV10-3	TRBJ2-5
TGTGCCAGCAGCGCAACTGGGACTAGCGGTAGCGAGCAGTTCTTC	CASSATGTSGSEQFF	TRBD2	few	TRBV7-3	TRBJ2-1
TGCGCCAGCAGCTCCCCCGGGGGAGGAGGGACCGGGGAGCTGTTTTTT	CASSSPGGGGTGELFF	.	.	TRBV5-1	TRBJ2-2
TGTGCCAGCAGCTCAGGACAGGGGGCATCCTACGAGCAGTACTTC	CASSSGQGASYEQYF	TRBD1	.	TRBV7-3	TRBJ2-7
TGTGCCAGCAGTGAAGAGAAGGGAGGGGGCTTCAATCAGCCCCAGCATTTT	CASSEEKGGGFNQPQHF	TRBD1	few	TRBV2	TRBJ1-5
TGTGCCAGCAGTTTACCCAATGAGCAGTTCTTC	CASSLPNEQFF	.	many	TRBV12-3/TRBV12-4	TRBJ2-1
TGCAGTGCTAGAGAATTAGGTCGGAACCTATACGAGCAGTACTTC	CSARELGRNLYEQYF	.	.	TRBV20-1	TRBJ2-7
TGTGCCAGCAGCTTGGGAGCGGATCCTAATCAGCCCCAGCATTTT	CASSLGADPNQPQHF	.	.	TRBV5-8	TRBJ1-5
TGTGCCAGCAGTCCGGGGACTCTTATAGCCAAAAACATTCAGTACTTC	CASSPGTLIAKNIQYF	.	many	TRBV28	TRBJ2-4
TGTGCCAGCAGTTTAGATGGGTTAGGGCTCAATCAGCCCCAGCATTTT	CASSLDGLGLNQPQHF	.	many	TRBV12-3/TRBV12-4	TRBJ1-5
TGTGCCAGCAGCGTAACAGACGCCAACAATGAGCAGTTCTTC	CASSVTDANNEQFF	.	many	TRBV7-2	TRBJ2-1
TGTGCCAGCAGCCCTCTCGGCAGGGGGACCCTCTACGAGCAGTACTTC	CASSPLGRGTLYEQYF	TRBD1	many	TRBV28	TRBJ2-7
TGTGCCAGCAGTTCCATCCAGGGGACAAACGAGCAGTTCTTC	CASSSIQGTNEQFF	.	.	TRBV27	TRBJ2-1
TGTGCCAGTTACAGGTGGGGGTACGAGCAGTACTTC	CASYRWGYEQYF	.	many	TRBV28	TRBJ2-7
TGCAGTGCTAGATCCAGGACTAGCGGGAGTTTTGCGCAGTATTTT	CSARSRTSGSFAQYF	TRBD2	few	TRBV20-1	TRBJ2-3
TGTGCCAGCTCGGCCACAGACAGAACAAACTATGGCTACACCTTC	CASSATDRTNYGYTF	.	many	TRBV18	TRBJ1-2
TGTGCCAGCAGCTTTTTACCGGGACAGGGCGATGAAAAACTGTTTTTT	CASSFLPGQGDEKLFF	TRBD1	few	TRBV5-5	TRBJ1-4
TGTGCCAGCAATCGTGCCCCAGGGGCTGGGGCCAACGTCCTGACTTTC	CASNRAPGAGANVLTF	.	.	TRBV12-3/TRBV12-4	TRBJ2-6
TGTGCCAGCAGCTTCCGGGACTATGACTACGAGCAGTACTTC	CASSFRDYDYEQYF	TRBD2	many	TRBV11-2	TRBJ2-7
TGTGCCAGCAGCTCGACCGGGACTTTTTACAATGAGCAGTTCTTC	CASSSTGTFYNEQFF	.	many	TRBV11-1	TRBJ2-1